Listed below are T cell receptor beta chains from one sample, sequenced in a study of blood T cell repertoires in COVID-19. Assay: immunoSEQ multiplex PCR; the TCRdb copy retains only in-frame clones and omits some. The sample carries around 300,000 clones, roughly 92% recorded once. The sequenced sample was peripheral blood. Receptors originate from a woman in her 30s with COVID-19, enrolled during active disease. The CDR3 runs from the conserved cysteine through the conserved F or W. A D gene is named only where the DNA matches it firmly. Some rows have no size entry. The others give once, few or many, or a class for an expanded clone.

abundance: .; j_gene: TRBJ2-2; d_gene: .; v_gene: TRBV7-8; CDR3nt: TGTGCCAGCAGCGTAAGCGGGTTGGGGGAGCTATTTTTT; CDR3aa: CASSVSGLGELFF
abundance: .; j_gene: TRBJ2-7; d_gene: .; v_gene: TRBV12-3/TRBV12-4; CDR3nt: TGTGCCAGCTCAAGGGGGACTACCTTCGGGCAGTACTTC; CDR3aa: CASSRGTTFGQYF
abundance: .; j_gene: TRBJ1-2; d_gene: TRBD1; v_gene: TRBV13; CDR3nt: TGTGCCAGCAGCCCCAGACAGGGCGACTATGGCTACACCTTC; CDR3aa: CASSPRQGDYGYTF
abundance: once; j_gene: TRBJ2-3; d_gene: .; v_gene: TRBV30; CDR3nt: TGTGCCTGGAGTGTACGAGGGGGAGATACGCAGTATTTT; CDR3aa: CAWSVRGGDTQYF
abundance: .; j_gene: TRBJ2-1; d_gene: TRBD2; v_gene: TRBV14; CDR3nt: TGTGCCAGCAGCCAAGGTCTAGGACTAGCGGGAGGGCCCAACTACAATGAGCAGTTCTTC; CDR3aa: CASSQGLGLAGGPNYNEQFF
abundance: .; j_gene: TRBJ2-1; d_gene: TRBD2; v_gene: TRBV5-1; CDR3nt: TGCGCCAGCAGCTTTAGCGGGAGTGACAATGAGCAGTTCTTC; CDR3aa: CASSFSGSDNEQFF
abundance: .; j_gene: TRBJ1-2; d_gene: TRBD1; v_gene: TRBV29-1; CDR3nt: TGCAGCGTTGCCCGACAGGGTGCTAACTATGGCTACACCTTC; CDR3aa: CSVARQGANYGYTF
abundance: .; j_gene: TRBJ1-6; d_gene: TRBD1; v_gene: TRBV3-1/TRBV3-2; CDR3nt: TGTGCCAGCAGACAGGGGGCAAATTCACCCCTCCACTTT; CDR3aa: CASRQGANSPLHF
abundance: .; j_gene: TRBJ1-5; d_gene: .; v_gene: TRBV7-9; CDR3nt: TGTGCCAGCAGCGCCGCCACCGGATGGGGTAAGGGAGATCAGCCCCAGCATTTT; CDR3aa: CASSAATGWGKGDQPQHF
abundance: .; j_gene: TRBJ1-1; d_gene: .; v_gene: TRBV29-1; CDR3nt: TGCAGCGTTGTGTTTGCGGGGGAAGCTTTCTTT; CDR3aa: CSVVFAGEAFF
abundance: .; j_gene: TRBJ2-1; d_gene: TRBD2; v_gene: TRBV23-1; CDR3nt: TGCGCCAGCAGTTCTCAGTACCGCGGGAGAAATGGAAATGAGCAGTTCTTC; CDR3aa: CASSSQYRGRNGNEQFF
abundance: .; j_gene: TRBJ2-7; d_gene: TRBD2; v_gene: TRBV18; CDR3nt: TGTGCCAGCTCACCAAGAGCGGGAGGCGACTACGAGCAGTACTTC; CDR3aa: CASSPRAGGDYEQYF
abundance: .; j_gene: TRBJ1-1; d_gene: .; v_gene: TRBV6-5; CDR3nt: TGTGCCAGCAGTCCGAGGGTCCGAATGAACACTGAAGCTTTCTTT; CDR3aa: CASSPRVRMNTEAFF
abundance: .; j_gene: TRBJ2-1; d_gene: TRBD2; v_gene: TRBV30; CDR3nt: TGTGCCTGGAACCCCGGACTAGCGGATTACAATGAGCAGTTCTTC; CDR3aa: CAWNPGLADYNEQFF
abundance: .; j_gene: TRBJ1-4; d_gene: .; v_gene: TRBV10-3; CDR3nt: TGTGCCATCAGTGACGACAGCTCCAATGAAAAACTGTTTTTT; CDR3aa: CAISDDSSNEKLFF
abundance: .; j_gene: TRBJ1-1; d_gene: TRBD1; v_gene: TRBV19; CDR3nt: TGTGCCAGTAGTATCTGGGGACAGACAAACACTGAAGCTTTCTTT; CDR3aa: CASSIWGQTNTEAFF
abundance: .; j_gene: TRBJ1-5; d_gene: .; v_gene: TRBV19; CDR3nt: TGTGCCAGTAGTATAGGAGGCAGGGGACAATTGAGCAATCAGCCCCAGCATTTT; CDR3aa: CASSIGGRGQLSNQPQHF
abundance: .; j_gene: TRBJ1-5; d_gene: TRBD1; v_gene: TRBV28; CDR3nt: TGTGCCAGCAGTAGGACAGGTTTAAATCAGCCCCAGCATTTT; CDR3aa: CASSRTGLNQPQHF
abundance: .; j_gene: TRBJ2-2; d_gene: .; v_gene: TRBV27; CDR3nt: TGTGCCAGCAGTTTCATCAGGCACACCGGGGAGCTGTTTTTT; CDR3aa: CASSFIRHTGELFF
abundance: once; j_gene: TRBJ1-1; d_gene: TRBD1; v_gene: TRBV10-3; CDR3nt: TGTGCCATCAGGCCCGACCCCGGGACAGTGAACACTGAAGCTTTCTTT; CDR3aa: CAIRPDPGTVNTEAFF
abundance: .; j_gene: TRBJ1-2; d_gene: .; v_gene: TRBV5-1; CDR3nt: TGCGCCAGCACCTACAGGGACGGGGCTAACTATGGCTACACCTTC; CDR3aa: CASTYRDGANYGYTF
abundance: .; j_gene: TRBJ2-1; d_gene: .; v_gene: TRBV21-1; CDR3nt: TGTGCCAGCAGCAAAGTTCAGGGTTGCAATGAGCAGTTCTTC; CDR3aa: CASSKVQGCNEQFF
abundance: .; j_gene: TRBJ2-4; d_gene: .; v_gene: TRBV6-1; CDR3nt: TGTGCCAGCAGTGAACTATTAGCGGCGGGGAGGTCCAAAAACATTCAGTACTTC; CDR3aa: CASSELLAAGRSKNIQYF
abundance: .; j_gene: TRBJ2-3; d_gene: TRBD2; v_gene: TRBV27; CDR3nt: TGTGCCAGCAGGGGAGCGGGAGGCACGCAGTATTTT; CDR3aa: CASRGAGGTQYF
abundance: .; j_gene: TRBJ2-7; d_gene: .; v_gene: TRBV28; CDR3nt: TGTGCCAGCAGTTTAACCCCAGGCCGATCCTACGAGCAGTACTTC; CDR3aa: CASSLTPGRSYEQYF
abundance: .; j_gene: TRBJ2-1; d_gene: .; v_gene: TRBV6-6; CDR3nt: TGTGCCAGCAGTTATAGCGAAAGCTACAATGAGCAGTTCTTC; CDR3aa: CASSYSESYNEQFF
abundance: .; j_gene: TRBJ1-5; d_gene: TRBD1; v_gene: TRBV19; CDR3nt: TGTGCCAGTAGTATAGTAGGGACAGGGGGCATCGGCTTTGATTTTCGGAATCAGCCCCAGCATTTT; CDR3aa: CASSIVGTGGIGFDFRNQPQHF
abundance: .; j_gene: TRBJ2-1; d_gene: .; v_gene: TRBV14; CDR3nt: TGTGCCAGCAGCCAAGTGGGGGGCTCCTACAATGAGCAGTTCTTC; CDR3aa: CASSQVGGSYNEQFF
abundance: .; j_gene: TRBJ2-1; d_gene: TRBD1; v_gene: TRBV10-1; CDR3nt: TGCGCCAGCAGTGACCGGGACAGGGGGCCCAATGAGCAGTTCTTC; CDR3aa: CASSDRDRGPNEQFF
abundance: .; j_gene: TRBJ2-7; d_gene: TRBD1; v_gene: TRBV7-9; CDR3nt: TGTGCCAGCAGCTTAGCAAGGACAGGGACCTACGAGCAGTACTTC; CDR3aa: CASSLARTGTYEQYF
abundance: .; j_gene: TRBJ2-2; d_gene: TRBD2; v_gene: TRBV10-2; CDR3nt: TGCGCCAGCAGTGAGCCCAAGGGGACTAGGAGTACCGGGGAGCTGTTTTTT; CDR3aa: CASSEPKGTRSTGELFF
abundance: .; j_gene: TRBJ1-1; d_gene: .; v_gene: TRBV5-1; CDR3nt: TGCGCCAGCAGCGACGGGGGGCAGGGCACTGAAGCTTTCTTT; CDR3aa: CASSDGGQGTEAFF
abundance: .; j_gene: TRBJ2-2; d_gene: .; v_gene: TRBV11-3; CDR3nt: TGTGCCAGCAGCTTAGATAATATGTCCGGGGAGCTGTTTTTT; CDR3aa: CASSLDNMSGELFF
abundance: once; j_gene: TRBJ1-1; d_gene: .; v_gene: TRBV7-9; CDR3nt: TGTGCCAGCAGCTTAGCAGCGGGGAAGAACACTGAAGCTTTCTTT; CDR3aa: CASSLAAGKNTEAFF
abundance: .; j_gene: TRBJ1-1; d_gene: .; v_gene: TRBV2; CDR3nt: TGTGCCAGCAGTGTACAGGGAGTAGGAGCTTTCTTT; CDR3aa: CASSVQGVGAFF